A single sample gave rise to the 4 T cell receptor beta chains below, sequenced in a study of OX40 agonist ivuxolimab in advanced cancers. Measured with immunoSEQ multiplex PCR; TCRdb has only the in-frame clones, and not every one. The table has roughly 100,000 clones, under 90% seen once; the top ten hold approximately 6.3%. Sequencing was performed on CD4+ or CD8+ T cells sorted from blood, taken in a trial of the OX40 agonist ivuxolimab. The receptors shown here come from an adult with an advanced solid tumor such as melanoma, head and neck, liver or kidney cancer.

The CDR3 sequence: CAWSTAGGVSYGYTF. The DNA of the CDR3 is TGTGCCTGGAGTACGGCTGGGGGGGTTTCCTATGGCTACACCTTC. The chain is built from TRBV30 and TRBJ1-2; possible D gene TRBD1, 5 bases. Germline CDR1 is GTSNPN and CDR2 is SVGIG (reference sequence). The CDR3 is 15 residues long. The V end lost 2 bases, the J end lost 4 bases, and 17 bases lay between the germline ends.

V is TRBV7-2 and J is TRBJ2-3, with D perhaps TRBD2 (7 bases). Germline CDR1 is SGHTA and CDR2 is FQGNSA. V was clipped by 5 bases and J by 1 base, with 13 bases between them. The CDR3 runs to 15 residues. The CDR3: CASSGGAIGTDTQYF. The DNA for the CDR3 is TGTGCCAGCAGCGGGGGGGCTATAGGCACAGATACGCAGTATTTT.

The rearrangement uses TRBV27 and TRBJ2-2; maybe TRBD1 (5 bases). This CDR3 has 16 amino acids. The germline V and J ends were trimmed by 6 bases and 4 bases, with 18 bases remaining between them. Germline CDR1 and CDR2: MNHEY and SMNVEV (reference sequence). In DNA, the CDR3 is TGTGCCAGCAGACCCGAGGTTTGGGGCGGCACCGGGGAGCTGTTTTTT. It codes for CASRPEVWGGTGELFF.

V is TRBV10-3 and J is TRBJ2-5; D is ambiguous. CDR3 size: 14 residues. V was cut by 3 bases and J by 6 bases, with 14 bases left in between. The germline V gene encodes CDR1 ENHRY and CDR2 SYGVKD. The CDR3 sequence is CAISEENGSKTQYF. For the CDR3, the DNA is TGTGCCATCAGTGAAGAGAACGGTTCCAAGACCCAGTACTTC.